The sequence of this T cell receptor (beta chain) was determined in a study of cytomegalovirus exposure and HLA in healthy donors. Researchers ran the PCR with 60 Vbeta and 13 Jbeta primers. Produced via immunoSEQ multiplex PCR; TCRdb's table is partial and in-frame only. The table includes tens of thousands of clones, approximately 79% detected once. Study observations and caveats: Beyond CMV serostatus, there was no information to go on about immune exposure.

Concerning this clone itself: Its antigen is unknown.

V lost 0 bases, J lost 4 bases, and 0 bases stayed unmatched. This CDR3 contains 16 residues. Germline V gives CDR1 MNHEY, CDR2 SVGAGI. The clonotype originates from a young man in good health and CMV-seronegative. V usage is TRBV6-5 and J usage is TRBJ2-2, with 12 bases lining up with TRBD2. The specimen was PBMCs. CDR3 sequence: CASSYSTSGSTGELFF. The CDR3 DNA sequence: TGTGCCAGCAGTTACTCGACTAGCGGGAGCACCGGGGAGCTGTTTTTT.